Listed here is a single T cell receptor beta chain. Per the authors' pipeline: Reference gene primer amplification gave nucleated cell count estimates. Assay: immunoSEQ multiplex PCR; the TCRdb copy retains only in-frame clones and omits some. The D gene and trimming were derived from the DNA, and the V and J assignments and clone size from that table. The data hold about 50,000 clones, with 90% observed a single time. The CDR3 sequence is 14 residues long. This specimen belongs to a study of blood T cell repertoires in COVID-19. Study overall: Spain, Italy and the United States supplied samples that represented acute and convalescent COVID-19. T cells, B-cell-depleted T cells, or PBMCs supplied cDNA or gDNA.

This clonotype was obtained from a human donor in a cohort sampled during active COVID-19. Sequencing was done on a sample of peripheral blood. The J gene is TRBJ2-6, the V gene TRBV21-1; the table's D call of TRBD2 was not tested on the DNA. TRBV21-1 is noted as a pseudogene. CDR3 in amino acids: CATPVLSGANVLTF. In nucleotides, the CDR3 is TGTGCCACCCCGGTCCTTTCTGGGGCCAACGTCCTGACTTTC.